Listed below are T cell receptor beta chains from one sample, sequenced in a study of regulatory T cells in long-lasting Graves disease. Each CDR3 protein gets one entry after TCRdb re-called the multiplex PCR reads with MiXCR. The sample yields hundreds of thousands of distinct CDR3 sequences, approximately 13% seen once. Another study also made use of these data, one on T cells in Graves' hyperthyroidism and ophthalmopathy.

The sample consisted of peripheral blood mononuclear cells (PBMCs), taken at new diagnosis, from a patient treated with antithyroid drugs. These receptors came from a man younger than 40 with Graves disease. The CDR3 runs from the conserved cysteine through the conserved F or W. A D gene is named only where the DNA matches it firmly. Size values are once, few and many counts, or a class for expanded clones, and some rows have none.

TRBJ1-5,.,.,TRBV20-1,CSATSGNQPQHF,TGCAGTGCTACCTCGGGGAATCAGCCCCAGCATTTT
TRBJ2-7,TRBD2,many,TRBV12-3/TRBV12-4,CASSLQRGPYEQYF,TGTGCCAGCAGTTTACAGCGGGGTCCCTACGAGCAGTACTTC
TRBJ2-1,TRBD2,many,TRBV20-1,CSARDIGTSGRNEQFF,TGCAGTGCTAGAGATATCGGGACTAGCGGGAGGAATGAGCAGTTCTTC
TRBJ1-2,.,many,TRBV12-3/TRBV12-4,CASQSQGLHGYTF,TGTGCCTCCCAATCGCAGGGGTTACATGGCTACACCTTC
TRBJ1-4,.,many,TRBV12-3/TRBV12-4,CASSLGGAREKLFF,TGTGCCAGCAGTTTAGGAGGGGCGCGTGAAAAACTGTTTTTT
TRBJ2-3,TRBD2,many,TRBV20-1,CSARPSVGLAGGPGGTDTQYF,TGCAGTGCTAGACCTTCGGTAGGGCTAGCGGGAGGGCCAGGGGGGACAGATACGCAGTATTTT
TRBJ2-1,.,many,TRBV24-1,CATSDIYEGNEQFF,TGTGCCACCAGTGATATATACGAGGGGAATGAGCAGTTCTTC
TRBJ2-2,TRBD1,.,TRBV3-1,CASTPNRGYTGELFF,TGTGCCAGCACCCCAAACAGGGGGTACACCGGGGAGCTGTTTTTT
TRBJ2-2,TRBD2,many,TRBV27,CASRNPTSGSGGELFF,TGTGCCAGCAGGAATCCGACTAGCGGGAGCGGCGGGGAGCTGTTTTTT
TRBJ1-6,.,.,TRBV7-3,CASSAGRSSPLHF,TGTGCCAGCAGCGCAGGACGGTCTTCACCCCTCCACTTT
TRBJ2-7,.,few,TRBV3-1,CASSSEGKRYEQYF,TGTGCCAGCAGCTCAGAGGGGAAACGGTACGAGCAGTACTTC
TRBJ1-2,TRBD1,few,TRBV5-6,CASSMDRDGYTF,TGTGCCAGCAGCATGGACAGGGACGGCTACACCTTC
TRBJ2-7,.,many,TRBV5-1,CASTQGGANYEQYF,TGCGCCAGCACCCAGGGGGGAGCGAACTACGAGCAGTACTTC
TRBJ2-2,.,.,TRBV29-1,CSVIQATVNTGELFF,TGCAGCGTAATACAGGCGACGGTTAACACCGGGGAGCTGTTTTTT
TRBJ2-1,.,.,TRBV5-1,CASSSSGTSSYNEQFF,TGCGCCAGCAGCTCCAGCGGTACTAGCTCCTACAATGAGCAGTTCTTC
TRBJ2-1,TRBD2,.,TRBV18,CASSLTLSGRAGDEQFF,TGTGCCAGCTCTCTCACCCTTAGCGGGAGGGCTGGAGATGAGCAGTTCTTC
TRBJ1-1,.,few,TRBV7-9,CAGSPPRQLNTEAFF,TGTGCCGGCAGCCCTCCGAGGCAGCTGAACACTGAAGCTTTCTTT
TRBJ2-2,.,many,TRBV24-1,CATSDYLLGDSTGELFF,TGTGCCACCAGTGATTACCTTCTCGGGGACTCCACCGGGGAGCTGTTTTTT
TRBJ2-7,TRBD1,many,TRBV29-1,CSVEDLGQGPYEQYF,TGCAGCGTCGAAGATTTGGGACAGGGTCCCTACGAGCAGTACTTC
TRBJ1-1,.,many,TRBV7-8,CASSLEEYYTEAFF,TGTGCCAGCAGCTTGGAGGAGTATTACACTGAAGCTTTCTTT
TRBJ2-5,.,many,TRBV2,CASSNPQGEETQYF,TGTGCCAGCTCAAACCCACAGGGTGAAGAGACCCAGTACTTC
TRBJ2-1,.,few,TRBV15,CATSREVHEQFF,TGTGCCACCAGCAGAGAGGTCCATGAGCAGTTCTTC
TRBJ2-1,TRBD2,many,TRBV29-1,CSVEVAGGSNEQFF,TGCAGCGTTGAGGTAGCGGGAGGAAGCAATGAGCAGTTCTTC
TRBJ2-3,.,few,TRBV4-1,CASSQGKGDTQYF,TGCGCCAGCAGCCAAGGGAAGGGGGATACGCAGTATTTT
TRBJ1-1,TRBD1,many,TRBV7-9,CASSRDRVRKTEAFF,TGTGCCAGCAGCCGGGACAGGGTGAGAAAAACTGAAGCTTTCTTT
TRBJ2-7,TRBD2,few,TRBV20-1,CSARDILAGLPPYPYEQYF,TGCAGTGCTAGAGACATACTAGCGGGCCTCCCGCCTTATCCCTACGAGCAGTACTTC